The source of this T cell receptor (beta chain) is a study of cytomegalovirus exposure and HLA in healthy donors. This clone was seen a handful of times. This CDR3 comprises 13 residues. V trimming: 6 bases; J trimming: 6 bases; junction bases outside the gene matches: 5. Germline CDR1 and CDR2: SNHLY and FYNNEI. The PCR was carried out with 60 Vbeta primers and 13 Jbeta primers. Libraries were prepared by immunoSEQ multiplex PCR; TCRdb keeps only in-frame clonotypes and omits some of them. The table has approximately 150,000 clones, over 60% seen once. This TCR came from a middle-aged man in good health and CMV-seronegative. The chain joins TRBV2 to TRBJ1-2, with 9 nucleotides matching TRBD1. Sequencing used PBMCs. CDR3 protein: CASRGQGANGYTF. The CDR3, as DNA: TGTGCCAGCAGGGGACAGGGAGCGAATGGCTACACCTTC.